These T cell receptor beta chains were read from a single sample in a study of post-analysis software for immune sequencing data. Each CDR3 protein is one row after TCRdb ran MiXCR on the PCR reads. The table lists about 570,000 distinct CDR3 sequences, around 31% of them singletons. Sequencing was done on a sample of blood. These TCRs come from a girl younger than 18 with multiple sclerosis. Each CDR3 is given with its conserved first and last residue. The D gene is left open where the match is weak. Only some rows state a clone size, as once, few, many or a class for expanded clones.

j_gene	d_gene	v_gene	abundance	CDR3nt	CDR3aa
TRBJ1-5	TRBD1	TRBV2	many	TGTGCCAGCAGTCAGGACAGGGGCAATCAGCCCCAGCATTTT	CASSQDRGNQPQHF
TRBJ1-4	TRBD1	TRBV15	NA	TGTGCCACCAGCAGGGGACAGGGGTCAGTTACTAATGAAAAACTGTTTTTT	CATSRGQGSVTNEKLFF
TRBJ2-5	TRBD1	TRBV29-1	few	TGCAGCTCCACCGGGACAGAGGAGACCCAGTACTTC	CSSTGTEETQYF
TRBJ1-1	NA	TRBV7-2	few	TGTGCCAGCAGCTTAGCTTCGAATGGAGCTTTCTTT	CASSLASNGAFF
TRBJ1-4	NA	TRBV6-1	NA	TGTGCCACCCAAACACAGACAACTAATGAAAAACTGTTTTTT	CATQTQTTNEKLFF
TRBJ2-5	NA	TRBV20-1	few	TGCAGTGCTAACAGATGGGAGACCCAGTACTTC	CSANRWETQYF
TRBJ2-1	NA	TRBV25-1	few	TGTGCCAGCAGTGAACTGCAGGGTTACAATGAGCAGTTCTTC	CASSELQGYNEQFF
TRBJ2-5	TRBD1	TRBV7-9	NA	TGTGCCAGCAGCTTAACAGGGGGCGTTGAAGAGACCCAGTACTTC	CASSLTGGVEETQYF
TRBJ2-3	TRBD2	TRBV6-1	few	TGTGCCAGCAGTGAATTTCTGGCGGGAGATGGGGCAGATACGCAGTATTTT	CASSEFLAGDGADTQYF
TRBJ2-1	TRBD2	TRBV5-1	NA	TGCGCCAGCAGCTTGGAGGGCAATAGCGGGGGACGGGATGGGTTCTTC	CASSLEGNSGGRDGFF
TRBJ2-1	NA	TRBV5-1	NA	TGCGCCAGCAGCACGGACTGGAACAATGAGCAGTTCTTC	CASSTDWNNEQFF
TRBJ2-7	TRBD1	TRBV7-2	NA	TGTGCCAGCAGCCCATTACCGGGACAGGGTCTTTCCTACGAGCAGTACTTC	CASSPLPGQGLSYEQYF
TRBJ1-2	TRBD1	TRBV19	NA	TGTGCCAGTAGTATGAGACAGGGGGATGGCTACACCTTC	CASSMRQGDGYTF
TRBJ1-5	NA	TRBV18	NA	TGTGCCAGCTCACCACCGGACTGGAGCAATCAGCCCCAGCATTTT	CASSPPDWSNQPQHF
TRBJ2-2	TRBD1	TRBV11-2	NA	TGTGCCAGCAGCACACAGGGGACCGCGAACACCGGGGAGCTGTTTTTT	CASSTQGTANTGELFF
TRBJ2-1	TRBD2	TRBV20-1	few	TGCAGTGCTAGAGAGGGAGGGACTAGCGGAGTGCAGTTCTTC	CSAREGGTSGVQFF
TRBJ1-5	TRBD1	TRBV6-2/TRBV6-3	few	TGTGCCAGCAGTCGTACAGGGGGCAATCAGCCCCAGCATTTT	CASSRTGGNQPQHF
TRBJ2-1	NA	TRBV7-9	NA	TGTGCCAGCAGCTTAAGGTCCCCAGGGGGGAATGAGCAGTTCTTC	CASSLRSPGGNEQFF
TRBJ1-2	NA	TRBV25-1	NA	TGTGCCAGCAGTGAACCGGGAGAAAACTATGGCTACACCTTC	CASSEPGENYGYTF
TRBJ1-6	NA	TRBV25-1	NA	TGTGCCAGCAGTGAAGGGGGAGAGATTTCACCCCTCCACTTT	CASSEGGEISPLHF
TRBJ1-1	NA	TRBV29-1	few	TGCAGCGTTGAGAGGCCGGCTGAAGCTTTCTTT	CSVERPAEAFF
TRBJ2-7	NA	TRBV6-1	NA	TGTGCCAGCAAACGGACACCCCCCTACGAGCAGTACTTC	CASKRTPPYEQYF
TRBJ1-2	NA	TRBV11-2	NA	TGTGCCAGCAGCTTAGCGGGCAGGGGTAACTATGGCTACACCTTC	CASSLAGRGNYGYTF
TRBJ2-5	NA	TRBV3-1	NA	TGTGCCAGCAGCTCCCAATTGGGAAGCCAAGAGACCCAGTACTTC	CASSSQLGSQETQYF
TRBJ2-7	NA	TRBV20-1	NA	TGCAGTATCCAGCCCAGACCCTACGAGCAGTACTTC	CSIQPRPYEQYF
TRBJ1-2	NA	TRBV5-5	NA	TGTGCCTGCAGTTCCCAGGGGATCTATGGCTACACCTTC	CACSSQGIYGYTF